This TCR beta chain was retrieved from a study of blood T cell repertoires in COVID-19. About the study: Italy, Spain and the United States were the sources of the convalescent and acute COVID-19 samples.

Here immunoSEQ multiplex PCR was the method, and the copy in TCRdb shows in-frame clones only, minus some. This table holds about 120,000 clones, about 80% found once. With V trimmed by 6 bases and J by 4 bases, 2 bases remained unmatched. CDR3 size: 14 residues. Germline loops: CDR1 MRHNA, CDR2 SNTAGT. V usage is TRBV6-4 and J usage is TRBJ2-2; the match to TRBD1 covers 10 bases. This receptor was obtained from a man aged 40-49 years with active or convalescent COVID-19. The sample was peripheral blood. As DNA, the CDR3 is TGTGCCAGCAGGAGGGACAGGGGCACCGGGGAGCTGTTTTTT. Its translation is CASRRDRGTGELFF.